This T cell receptor (beta chain) was recovered during a study of beta chain features in type 1 diabetes. Turning to the study itself: Across the samples, roughly 98 million sorted cells were examined in total. General study points: TCRB repertoires of naive, central memory and Treg cells appeared more similar among patients than among healthy donors. Moderately but significantly shorter TCRB CDR3s were found in Type 1 diabetes patients in all four CD4+ subsets.

Staining for CD45RO/CCR7/CD25/CD127/CD95/CD27 allowed sorting of CD4+ naive, central memory, regulatory and stem cell-like memory cells. The CDR3 contains 14 residues. The germline CDR1 and CDR2 sequences are MNHEY and SMNVEV (reference sequence). V was shortened by 7 bases and J by 1 base, with 14 bases between the two germline ends. Comments on this clone: Its antigen is not known.

The isolated RNA, all of it, was reverse transcribed, so expressed TCRB transcripts were what got sequenced. Assay used: immunoSEQ multiplex PCR; TCRdb lists only in-frame clones, some missing. The data contain 150,000 to 190,000 clones, about a tenth of them singletons. Sequencing was carried out using central memory CD4+ T cells from blood. This chain uses TRBV27 with TRBJ2-7; D is unresolved. The TCR was taken from a man between 25 and 39 years old with type 1 diabetes. The DNA of the CDR3 is TGTGCCAGCAAACCTAGTTTGAGTTCCTACGAGCAGTACTTC. The encoded protein is CASKPSLSSYEQYF.